This T cell receptor (beta chain) was observed in a study of T cells after yellow fever vaccination (dated by TCRdb to the late 2010s). In terms of the full investigation: The SMART-Seq v4 Ultra Low Input RNA kit was used to prepare libraries from fractions with low cell numbers. Two healthy male donors, one aged 18 to 29 and one aged 30 to 39 years, made up the cohort. Blood was drawn at multiple timepoints before and after primary and secondary immunization, with bulk PBMC replicates and cell subsets isolated. To follow T-cell clones before and after primary and booster YFV17D yellow fever vaccination, bulk TCR alpha and beta repertoires were sequenced over time.

TCR cDNA was made using 5'RACE template switching, a step that added a universal primer site and unique molecular identifiers. cDNA synthesis was primed from both the TCR alpha and TCR beta constant segments. Library amplification involved two PCR steps, and the second step added sample barcodes and sequencing adapters. Sequencing of libraries was performed on Illumina HiSeq 2500 (2x100 bp) or NovaSeq (2x150 bp). Concerning the study's data processing: MIGEC handled demultiplexing of reads and collapsing into UMI consensus sequences, while MiXCR performed V(D)J alignment. Clonotypes responding to the vaccine were identified with edgeR on replicate PBMC samples, with the criteria of FDR below 0.01 and a log2 fold change above 5 up to day 15. CD4 or CD8 identity was assigned to each bulk clonotype according to whether the clonotype was present at higher abundance in the sequenced CD4 repertoire or the sequenced CD8 repertoire. TCRdb passed the public sequencing reads through fastp at Q25 and MiXCR, retaining productive beta sequences. CDR3 protein duplicates are merged, each entry listing the most common genes and DNA. TCRdb's processing, not the authors' own work, is the source of the V and J calls. The sample table lists 110,000 to 150,000 distinct CDR3 sequences, under 8% of them with a count of one. The ten largest clones represent about 0.6% of the sample.

What the authors observed across the whole study: A small fraction of clonotypes showed up in both the CD4 and CD8 compartments, probably as a result of convergent recombination. The study included only a couple of donors, which limits how far the findings can be generalized. Computational filtering was needed because FACS-sorted repertoires could contain abundant contaminating clonotypes from the bulk population. After the booster, most of the clones that had expanded following primary vaccination were detected again (approximately 95% of CD4 and 80% to 90% of CD8), which suggests that memory was broadly maintained. Compared with the primary T-cell response, the secondary T-cell response was weaker but faster, peaking on day 5 rather than day 15.

The trim is 0 bases for V and 0 bases for J, with a gap of 12 bases between the germline ends. For CDR1 and CDR2, the germline V gene (reference sequence) lists DFQATT and SNEGSKA. Reading from cysteine to phenylalanine, the CDR3 counts 15 amino acids. Of all the DNA, just the CDR3 is kept, 45 bases in frame from base 1. This clonotype was counted many times. Its specific antigen is unknown. The sample holds no much larger clone one base away, and base qualities are not on file. Sample treatment or condition, as interpreted from the label and publication: live attenuated yellow fever vaccine strain. PBMCs were isolated from peripheral blood using a standard Ficoll-Paque protocol. Dynabeads CD4 and CD8 positive selection kits were used to isolate the CD4 and CD8 T-cell fractions. TriZol was used to extract RNA from bulk PBMCs, from CD4 and CD8 fractions, and from dextramer-positive and dextramer-negative fractions.

The sequence is built from TRBV20-1 and TRBJ2-7; the D gene cannot be resolved reliably. The sample was CD4+ T cells sorted from PBMCs, taken 10 days after the yellow fever booster vaccination. This TCR was sampled from a man aged 25 to 40 who received the YFV17D yellow fever vaccine. The nucleotide sequence reads TGCAGTGCTAGAGATATAAGGGAACTCTCCTACGAGCAGTACTTC. Its product reads: CSARDIRELSYEQYF.